These 28 T cell receptor beta chains share one sample of origin, sequenced in a study of radiotherapy plus CTLA-4 blockade in lung cancer. Profiling relied on immunoSEQ multiplex PCR, and the TCRdb table lists in-frame clones only, not all of them. The table lists some 120,000 clones, 70% to 85% of them singletons. The sample was peripheral blood, taken from a patient treated with radiotherapy plus ipilimumab. These receptors originate from a human donor with non-small cell lung cancer that progressed on radiotherapy plus ipilimumab. Some clones in this sample may be carry-over from other donors' samples.

V is TRBV5-1 and J is TRBJ2-5; the D is unclear. V was cut by 0 bases and J by 4 bases, with 10 bases left in between. The CDR3 is 14 amino acids. Germline V CDR1 and CDR2: SGHRS, YFSETQ. For the CDR3, the DNA is TGCGCCAGCAGCTTGGAAGGGTTGGGAGAGACCCAGTACTTC. This encodes CASSLEGLGETQYF. The entire variable domain, with the rest obtained from reference TRBV5-1 and TRBJ2-5, is as follows: KAGVTQTPRYLIKTRGQQVTLSCSPISGHRSVSWYQQTPGQGLQFLFEYFSETQRNKGNFPGRFSGRQFSNSRSEMNVSTLELGDSALYLCASSLEGLGETQYFGPGTRLLVL.

The chain has TRBV4-1 and TRBJ1-1; D gene unclear. In germline, CDR1 is MGHRA, CDR2 YSYEKL. V lost 2 bases to trimming and J lost 9 bases, with 7 bases between them. This CDR3 has 11 residues. This chain's CDR3 is CASSQSGKAFF. The CDR3 DNA is TGCGCCAGCAGCCAATCGGGGAAAGCTTTCTTT.

V and J are TRBV18 and TRBJ2-1; D gene unclear. Trimming took off 1 base at V and 3 bases at J, with 13 bases between the two ends. The germline V gene has CDR1 KGHSH and CDR2 LQKENI. The length of the CDR3 is 16 residues. DNA of the CDR3: TGTGCCAGCTCACCACGCGTTGGGATAAGCTACAATGAGCAGTTCTTC. It is translated as CASSPRVGISYNEQFF. The complete variable domain, with remaining parts taken from reference TRBV18 and TRBJ2-1, reads NAGVMQNPRHLVRRRGQEARLRCSPMKGHSHVYWYRQLPEEGLKFMVYLQKENIIDESGMPKERFSAEFPKEGPSILRIQQVVRGDSAAYFCASSPRVGISYNEQFFGPGTRLTVL.

The genes are TRBV7-3 and TRBJ1-5; the D gene is possibly TRBD1 (5 bases). V was clipped by 5 bases and J by 5 bases, with 10 bases between them. CDR1 SGHTA and CDR2 FQGTGA come from the germline V gene. The CDR3 covers 13 residues. The DNA of the CDR3 is TGTGCCAGCAGCCTGGACAAGTATCAGCCCCAGCATTTT. This translates into CASSLDKYQPQHF.

This chain links TRBV6-5 with TRBJ1-2; D perhaps matches TRBD1 (6 bases). V lost 4 bases to trimming and J lost 8 bases, with 23 bases between them. CDR3 length: 16 amino acids. The V gene's germline CDR1 is MNHEY and CDR2 SVGAGI. The CDR3 here is CASSSNREWGREGYTF. DNA for the CDR3: TGTGCCAGCAGTTCTAACAGGGAATGGGGCCGGGAGGGCTACACCTTC.

The chain recombines TRBV5-1 with TRBJ2-7; maybe TRBD1 (6 bases). The CDR3 totals 14 residues. V was clipped by 4 bases and J by 0 bases, with 11 bases between them. Germline loops: CDR1 SGHRS, CDR2 YFSETQ. For the CDR3, the DNA is TGCGCCAGCAGCCGTAGGGACAACTCCTACGAGCAGTACTTC. Translated: CASSRRDNSYEQYF.

The chain links TRBV29-1 to TRBJ2-3; the D gene could be TRBD1 or TRBD2 (7 bases each). Trimming pared 1 base from V and 6 bases from J, leaving 32 bases between. Germline V gene sequence: CDR1 SQVTM, CDR2 ANQGSEA. There are 20 residues in the CDR3. This chain's CDR3 is CSVEGIWGGQLNQVADTQYF. As DNA, the CDR3 is TGCAGCGTTGAAGGAATTTGGGGGGGACAGTTGAATCAGGTCGCCGATACGCAGTATTTT.

This chain links TRBV4-2 with TRBJ2-5; the match to TRBD2 covers 9 bases. V shed 2 bases and J 0 bases; nucleotides not matched to a gene: 7. From germline, CDR1 is LGHNA and CDR2 YNFKEQ. The CDR3 length is 17 residues. CDR3: CASSQNGGTSHQETQYF. CDR3 DNA sequence: TGTGCCAGCAGCCAAAATGGGGGGACTAGCCACCAAGAGACCCAGTACTTC.

In this sample, this clone turned up once. The V call is TRBV18, the J call TRBJ1-4, with D possibly being TRBD1 (5 bases). The V end lost 0 bases, the J end lost 8 bases, and 13 bases lay between the germline ends. This CDR3 has 15 amino acids. Looked up from germline, CDR1 is KGHSH and CDR2 is LQKENI. CDR3 coding DNA: TGTGCCAGCTCACCACCGTCAGGGTTAGACGAAAAACTGTTTTTT. This translates into CASSPPSGLDEKLFF.

The chain links TRBV27 to TRBJ1-2; D may be TRBD1 (5 bases). The CDR3 runs 13 residues. V lost 6 bases and J 4 bases, leaving 12 bases between the germline ends. The germline V gene has CDR1 MNHEY and CDR2 SMNVEV (reference sequence). The CDR3 sequence: CASRTGLRYGYTF. The DNA for the CDR3 is TGTGCCAGCAGGACGGGGCTGCGCTATGGCTACACCTTC.

This chain joins TRBV7-3 and TRBJ1-2; D call uncertain. The CDR3 is made up of 13 amino acids. Germline CDR1 reads SGHTA; CDR2 reads FQGTGA. Trimming shortened V by 5 bases and J by 11 bases, and 18 bases separated the two germline ends. CDR3 amino acids: CASSAGPSAGYTF. The CDR3 coding sequence is TGTGCCAGCAGCGCTGGACCCAGCGCGGGGTACACCTTC.

The chain combines TRBV10-3 with TRBJ2-1; a weak D match, TRBD2 (5 bases). V was shortened by 5 bases and J by 8 bases, with 16 bases between the two germline ends. CDR1 and CDR2 (germline): ENHRY, SYGVKD. The CDR3 loop spans 14 amino acids. CDR3 coding DNA: TGTGCCATCAGTAGACAACTAGGAACGTATGAGCAGTTCTTC. Encoded protein: CAISRQLGTYEQFF.

This sequence joins TRBV13 and TRBJ1-4, with a tentative D call TRBD1 (5 bases). The CDR3 totals 16 residues. V lost 0 bases, J lost 0 bases, and 8 bases lay in between. Germline assignment: CDR1 PRHDT and CDR2 FYEKMQ (reference sequence). DNA for the CDR3: TGTGCCAGCAGCTTAGGCCTGGGGGCAACTAATGAAAAACTGTTTTTT. It is translated as CASSLGLGATNEKLFF.

The V and J genes are TRBV19 and TRBJ2-5, with 7 bases lining up with TRBD1. This CDR3 is 14 amino acids long. Germline loops: CDR1 LNHDA, CDR2 SQIVND (reference sequence). Trimming at V came to 4 bases and at J to 1 base, leaving 3 bases not matched to a gene. For the CDR3, the DNA is TGTGCCAGTAGTAACCGACAGGGCCAAGAGACCCAGTACTTC. Residues: CASSNRQGQETQYF.

V gene TRBV7-9 combines with J gene TRBJ2-1, with D perhaps TRBD1 (6 bases). V was clipped by 8 bases and J by 5 bases, with 13 bases between them. Germline V lookup: CDR1 SEHNR, CDR2 FQNEAQ (reference sequence). This CDR3 region has 13 residues. The chain's CDR3 is CASPKGENNEQFF. In nucleotides, the CDR3 is TGTGCCAGCCCCAAGGGGGAGAACAATGAGCAGTTCTTC.

The V call is TRBV7-9, the J call TRBJ2-1; D might be TRBD2 (6 bases). With 3 bases removed from V and 3 bases from J, the gap between germline ends came to 9 bases. This CDR3 has 14 amino acids. The germline V gene encodes CDR1 SEHNR and CDR2 FQNEAQ (reference sequence). The CDR3: CASSFGGGYNEQFF. CDR3 sequence (DNA): TGTGCCAGCAGCTTTGGGGGAGGCTACAATGAGCAGTTCTTC.

The chain carries TRBV19 and TRBJ1-6; maybe TRBD1 (5 bases). This CDR3 is 15 amino acids long. From germline, CDR1 is LNHDA and CDR2 SQIVND (reference sequence). V was clipped by 11 bases and J by 0 bases, with 14 bases between them. The CDR3 bases are TGTGCCTCCCGAGGAGGGGTCTCCTATAATTCACCCCTCCACTTT. Encoded protein: CASRGGVSYNSPLHF.

The genes are TRBV7-2 and TRBJ2-7; perhaps TRBD2 as D (6 bases). With 3 bases removed from V and 3 bases from J, the gap between germline ends came to 18 bases. From germline, CDR1 is SGHTA and CDR2 FQGNSA. This CDR3 is 16 amino acids long. CDR3 DNA: TGTGCCAGCAGCTTTGGGTTCGGTCGGGGAGGCTACGAGCAGTACTTC. Its protein product is CASSFGFGRGGYEQYF.

The J gene is TRBJ2-1, the V gene TRBV29-1, with D perhaps given as TRBD1 or TRBD2 (5 bases each). The CDR3 has 13 residues. Germline V lookup: CDR1 SQVTM, CDR2 ANQGSEA. V was pared by 1 base and J by 10 bases, with 14 bases between. In DNA, the CDR3 is TGCAGCGTTGAAGCCGGCAGGGAGAGGGAGCAGTTCTTC. Its translation is CSVEAGREREQFF.

This rearrangement joins TRBV2 to TRBJ2-1; 8 bases match TRBD2. The V gene's germline CDR1 is SNHLY and CDR2 FYNNEI. This CDR3 contains 16 residues. V gave up 6 bases and J gave up 4 bases; unmatched junction bases: 11. Here the CDR3 DNA reads TGTGCCAGCAGACTGCCGGCGGGGGGTTTTTACAATGAGCAGTTCTTC. Translated, it gives CASRLPAGGFYNEQFF.

V usage is TRBV21-1 and J usage is TRBJ2-7. TRBV21-1 is described as a pseudogene. The CDR3 runs to 12 residues. The CDR3 protein is CASRIIQHEQYF. CDR3 nucleotide sequence: TGTGCCAGCAGGATCATCCAGCACGAGCAGTACTTC.

The V gene is TRBV5-1, the J gene TRBJ2-5, with no clear D. The CDR3 is 15 residues long. Germline CDR1 and CDR2: SGHRS and YFSETQ. V lost 7 bases and J 3 bases, leaving 19 bases between the germline ends. CDR3 in DNA: TGCGCCAGCTCTGCCCCAACGGCCGTCGAAGAGACCCAGTACTTC. Its protein product is CASSAPTAVEETQYF.

V and J are TRBV4-2 and TRBJ2-5; weak D call: TRBD2 (6 bases). This CDR3 comprises 15 residues. Germline V CDR1 and CDR2: LGHNA, YNFKEQ. The V and J ends lost 4 bases and 2 bases respectively, with 14 bases between them. The CDR3 region is CASSPRLVGQETQYF. CDR3 nucleotide sequence: TGTGCCAGCAGCCCTCGACTAGTGGGGCAAGAGACCCAGTACTTC.

The chain couples TRBV11-3 to TRBJ2-2; D may correspond to TRBD1 or TRBD2 (5 bases each). The germline V gene encodes CDR1 SGHNT and CDR2 YENEEA. V was clipped by 0 bases and J by 0 bases, with 11 bases between them. This CDR3 is 17 amino acids long. The CDR3 sequence: CASSLDPGTTNTGELFF. CDR3 bases: TGTGCCAGCAGCTTAGACCCCGGGACCACGAACACCGGGGAGCTGTTTTTT. Drawing the rest from reference TRBV11-3 and TRBJ2-2, the complete variable domain is EAGVVQSPRYKIIEKKQPVAFWCNPISGHNTLYWYLQNLGQGPELLIRYENEEAVDDSQLPKDRFSAERLKGVDSTLKIQPAELGDSAVYLCASSLDPGTTNTGELFFGEGSRLTVL.

The chain recombines TRBV7-2 with TRBJ1-2; tentatively, D is TRBD1 (5 bases). The CDR3 is 16 amino acids. V was cut by 1 base and J by 3 bases, with 15 bases left in between. CDR1 SGHTA and CDR2 FQGNSA come from the germline V gene. CDR3 in amino acids: CASSLVMGPGYYGYTF. For the CDR3, the DNA is TGTGCCAGCAGCTTAGTTATGGGACCTGGTTACTATGGCTACACCTTC.

The genes are TRBV10-3 and TRBJ1-5; D may be TRBD1 (6 bases). CDR3 size: 15 residues. Germline V lookup: CDR1 ENHRY, CDR2 SYGVKD. V was pared by 6 bases and J by 0 bases, with 12 bases between. The CDR3 reads CAIRPDRNSNQPQHF. DNA of the CDR3: TGTGCCATCAGACCGGACAGAAATAGCAATCAGCCCCAGCATTTT.

With regard to this clone: In the same sample, other DNA sequences code for this CDR3. The chain has TRBV7-2 and TRBJ2-5; tentatively, D is TRBD2 (5 bases). This CDR3 is built from 11 residues. Germline CDR1 is SGHTA and CDR2 is FQGNSA. Trimming removed 5 bases at V and 7 bases at J, with 8 bases between. CDR3 sequence (DNA): TGTGCCAGCAGCCTCAGCGGGACCCAGTACTTC. This translates into CASSLSGTQYF. Full variable domain (missing parts from reference TRBV7-2 and TRBJ2-5): GAGVSQSPSNKVTEKGKDVELRCDPISGHTALYWYRQSLGQGLEFLIYFQGNSAPDKSGLPSDRFSAERTGGSVSTLTIQRTQQEDSAVYLCASSLSGTQYFGPGTRLLVL.

V gene TRBV15 combines with J gene TRBJ2-2; maybe TRBD2 (6 bases). The length of the CDR3 is 13 residues. CDR1 and CDR2 (germline): LNHNV, YYDKDF (reference sequence). Between the trimmed V and J ends, which lost 8 bases and 4 bases, there was a span of 11 bases. The CDR3 loop reads CATGRTVTGELFF. CDR3 sequence (DNA): TGTGCCACCGGGAGGACGGTCACCGGGGAGCTGTTTTTT.